These 19 T cell receptor beta chains were all obtained from the same sample, sequenced in a study of neurological immune-mediated disorders. TCRdb re-called the 5' RACE reads with MiXCR, one entry per CDR3 protein. The table lists about 74,000 distinct CDR3 sequences, approximately 5.2% of them singletons. The sequenced sample was PBMCs. All receptors derive from a young man with multiple sclerosis.

The table lists this clonotype with many counts. The genes are TRBV5-1 and TRBJ2-3; tentatively, D is TRBD1 or TRBD2 (5 bases each). Trimming removed 2 bases at V and 3 bases at J, with 10 bases between. The length of the CDR3 is 14 residues. The germline gives CDR1 SGHRS, CDR2 YFSETQ. The CDR3 DNA reads TGCGCCAGCAGCTTAGATGAGGGGACAGATACGCAGTATTTT. Protein: CASSLDEGTDTQYF.

This clonotype was found many times. The rearrangement joins TRBV20-1 to TRBJ1-6; D possibly corresponds to TRBD1 (5 bases). The CDR3 runs 13 residues. Germline V gene sequence: CDR1 DFQATT, CDR2 SNEGSKA (reference sequence). Trimming left V 3 bases short and J 9 bases short, with 12 bases between. CDR3 amino acids: CSARTDSSSPLHF. For the CDR3, the DNA is TGCAGTGCTAGGACAGACAGTTCTTCACCCCTCCACTTT.

At least ten counts were recorded for this clonotype. The chain is built from TRBV4-2 and TRBJ2-2; D unclear. V was clipped by 0 bases and J by 3 bases, with 5 bases between them. Looked up from germline, CDR1 is LGHNA and CDR2 is YNFKEQ. The CDR3 contains 14 residues. DNA for the CDR3: TGTGCCAGCAGCCAAGACGTGGACACCGGGGAGCTGTTTTTT. Residues: CASSQDVDTGELFF.

This clonotype was seen ten or more times. This rearrangement joins TRBV5-1 to TRBJ2-1; perhaps TRBD2 as D (6 bases). Trimming stripped 4 bases from V and 9 bases from J, with 14 bases between. CDR3 size: 13 residues. Germline V CDR1 and CDR2: SGHRS, YFSETQ. The CDR3 DNA follows: TGCGCCAGCAGCAATAAGACTAGAGGTGAGCAGTTCTTC. Amino acids: CASSNKTRGEQFF.

This clonotype has more than one count but fewer than ten. A much larger clone differs by one base, so this may be a read error. The rearrangement joins TRBV5-1 to TRBJ2-1; 8 bases line up with TRBD2. Germline V gene sequence: CDR1 SGHRS, CDR2 YFSETQ. The J segment lost 4 bases and the V segment lost 5 bases, leaving 8 bases of the junction unmatched. The CDR3 is made up of 15 amino acids. The CDR3 sequence is CASRTSGGKYNEQFF. The CDR3 nucleotides are TGCGCCAGCAGGACGAGCGGGGGCAAATACAATGAGCAGTTCTTC.

CDR3 in DNA: TGTGCCAGCAGGAGGGCGACGATGAACACTGAAGCTTTCTTT. Translating gives CASRRATMNTEAFF. The chain couples TRBV6-5 to TRBJ1-1; D gene ambiguous. Germline V CDR1 and CDR2: MNHEY, SVGAGI. The CDR3 sequence is 14 residues long. V lost 6 bases and J 0 bases, leaving 11 bases between the germline ends.

This clonotype was detected many times. V usage is TRBV7-9 and J usage is TRBJ2-5; D gene unclear. Germline CDR1 is SEHNR and CDR2 is FQNEAQ (reference sequence). Trimming cost V 1 base and J 1 base, with 7 bases left between them. CDR3 length equals 14 residues. Here the CDR3 DNA reads TGTGCCAGCAGCTTAGAGATAGCCCAAGAGACCCAGTACTTC. Protein sequence: CASSLEIAQETQYF.

In this sample, this clonotype turned up many times. CDR3 region: CASSQEWSSQPQHF. The CDR3 DNA follows: TGCGCCAGCAGCCAAGAGTGGTCGTCTCAGCCCCAGCATTTT. The genes are TRBV4-3 and TRBJ1-5; D is unresolved. The CDR3 extends over 14 amino acids. The V and J ends lost 0 bases and 6 bases respectively, with 9 bases between them. The V gene's germline CDR1 is LGHNA and CDR2 YSLEER.

This clonotype was detected many times. The J gene is TRBJ2-4, the V gene TRBV20-1; weak D call: TRBD1 (6 bases). V was cut by 3 bases and J by 6 bases, with 9 bases left in between. The CDR3 contains 12 residues. CDR1 is DFQATT, CDR2 SNEGSKA, per germline (reference sequence). The CDR3 nucleotides are TGCAGTGCTAGCCCCAGGGGAAACATTCAGTACTTC. Residues: CSASPRGNIQYF.

In its sample, this clonotype was seen many times. The genes are TRBV5-1 and TRBJ2-1; the D gene is possibly TRBD2 (7 bases). The germline gives CDR1 SGHRS, CDR2 YFSETQ. Between the trimmed V and J ends, which lost 4 bases and 6 bases, there was a span of 26 bases. The CDR3 has 18 amino acids. This chain's CDR3 is CASSKPSDSVGTTNEQFF. The CDR3 nucleotides read TGCGCCAGCAGCAAGCCATCGGACAGTGTCGGGACTACCAATGAGCAGTTCTTC.

The sample holds many counts of this clonotype. The rearrangement uses TRBV7-9 and TRBJ2-7; no firm D call. This CDR3 is built from 12 residues. Germline V CDR1 and CDR2: SEHNR, FQNEAQ (reference sequence). Between the trimmed V and J ends, which lost 1 base and 3 bases, there was a span of 4 bases. The CDR3 loop reads CASSLVGYEQYF. CDR3 nucleotides: TGTGCCAGCAGCTTAGTAGGCTACGAGCAGTACTTC.

This clonotype was recorded at least ten times. V and J are TRBV20-1 and TRBJ1-1; no reliable D call. V dropped 3 bases and J dropped 1 base, with 12 bases sitting between them. Germline V lookup: CDR1 DFQATT, CDR2 SNEGSKA (reference sequence). This CDR3 is 14 amino acids long. In DNA form, the CDR3 reads TGCAGTGCTAGGGCCGGAGCTGGGAACACTGAAGCTTTCTTT. Protein: CSARAGAGNTEAFF.

This clonotype was seen repeatedly, ten times or more. This rearrangement joins TRBV28 to TRBJ2-1; 9 positions match TRBD2. With V trimmed by 7 bases and J by 15 bases, 13 bases remained unmatched. This CDR3 has 13 residues. The germline V gene has CDR1 MDHEN and CDR2 SYDVKM. The CDR3 protein is CASIGLREGHWFF. DNA for the CDR3: TGTGCCAGCATTGGGTTGCGGGAGGGCCATTGGTTCTTC. The entire variable domain, with the rest obtained from reference TRBV28 and TRBJ2-1, is as follows: DVKVTQSSRYLVKRTGEKVFLECVQDMDHENMFWYRQDPGLGLRLIYFSYDVKMKEKGDIPEGYSVSREKKERFSLILESASTNQTSMYLCASIGLREGHWFFGPGTRLTVL.

This clonotype was counted many times. This chain uses TRBV20-1 with TRBJ1-1; D is uncertain. CDR3 length: 14 residues. V was clipped by 5 bases and J by 2 bases, with 15 bases between them. From germline, CDR1 is DFQATT and CDR2 SNEGSKA (reference sequence). CDR3 amino acids: CSASNSVHNTEAFF. In DNA, the CDR3 is TGCAGTGCTTCGAATTCCGTCCATAACACTGAAGCTTTCTTT.

The chain carries TRBV7-6 and TRBJ2-1, with D maybe TRBD2 (5 bases). V lost 0 bases to trimming and J lost 1 base, with 16 bases between them. Germline CDR1 is SGHVS and CDR2 is FNYEAQ. The CDR3 covers 18 residues. Here the CDR3 reads CASSLAFWRVKSYNEQFF. CDR3 sequence (DNA): TGTGCCAGCAGCTTAGCTTTTTGGCGGGTTAAGTCCTACAATGAGCAGTTCTTC.

This clonotype has at least ten counts. The chain recombines TRBV7-8 with TRBJ2-5; perhaps TRBD1 as D (6 bases). The CDR3 is made up of 15 amino acids. The germline gives CDR1 SGHVS, CDR2 FQNEAQ. V dropped 5 bases and J dropped 2 bases, with 15 bases sitting between them. The CDR3: CASSVGLGHQETQYF. For the CDR3, the DNA is TGTGCCAGCAGCGTAGGCCTGGGACATCAAGAGACCCAGTACTTC.

This clonotype was seen at least ten times. V usage is TRBV11-2 and J usage is TRBJ2-7; D assignment may be TRBD1 or TRBD2 (6 bases each). The V end lost 5 bases, the J end lost 4 bases, and 12 bases lay between the germline ends. Germline V lookup: CDR1 SGHAT, CDR2 FQNNGV. The CDR3 is 13 residues long. This CDR3 is CASSPKGGYEQYF. The CDR3 DNA reads TGTGCCAGCAGCCCCAAAGGGGGGTACGAGCAGTACTTC.

This clonotype was recorded at least ten times. The chain links TRBV7-6 to TRBJ2-7, with 9 bases aligning to TRBD2. Germline V CDR1 and CDR2: SGHVS, FNYEAQ. Trimming at V came to 2 bases and at J to 2 bases, leaving 4 bases not matched to a gene. The CDR3 extends over 15 amino acids. The CDR3 is CASSLSGRTAYEQYF. CDR3 DNA: TGTGCCAGCAGCTTAAGCGGGAGGACAGCCTACGAGCAGTACTTC.

This clonotype was picked up a small number of times. This chain uses TRBV10-3 with TRBJ2-7; D not certain. Germline CDR1 reads ENHRY; CDR2 reads SYGVKD. CDR3 length: 13 residues. Trimming shortened V by 2 bases and J by 4 bases, and 9 bases separated the two germline ends. The CDR3 region has the DNA TGTGCCATCAGTGAGGGTAAGTATTACGAGCAGTACTTC. Protein sequence: CAISEGKYYEQYF.